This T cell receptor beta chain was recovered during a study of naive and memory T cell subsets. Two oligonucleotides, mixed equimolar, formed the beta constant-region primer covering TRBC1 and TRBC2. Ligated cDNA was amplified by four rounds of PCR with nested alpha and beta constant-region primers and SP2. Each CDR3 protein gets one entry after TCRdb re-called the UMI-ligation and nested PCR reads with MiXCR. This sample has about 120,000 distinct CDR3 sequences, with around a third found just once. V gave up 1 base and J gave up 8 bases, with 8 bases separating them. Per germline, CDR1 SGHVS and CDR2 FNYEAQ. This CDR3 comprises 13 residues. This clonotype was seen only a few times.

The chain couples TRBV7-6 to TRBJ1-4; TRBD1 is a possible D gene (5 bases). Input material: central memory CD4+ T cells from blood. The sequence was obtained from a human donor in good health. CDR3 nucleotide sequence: TGTGCCAGCAGCTTAGGGGGGTACGAAAAACTGTTTTTT. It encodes CASSLGGYEKLFF.